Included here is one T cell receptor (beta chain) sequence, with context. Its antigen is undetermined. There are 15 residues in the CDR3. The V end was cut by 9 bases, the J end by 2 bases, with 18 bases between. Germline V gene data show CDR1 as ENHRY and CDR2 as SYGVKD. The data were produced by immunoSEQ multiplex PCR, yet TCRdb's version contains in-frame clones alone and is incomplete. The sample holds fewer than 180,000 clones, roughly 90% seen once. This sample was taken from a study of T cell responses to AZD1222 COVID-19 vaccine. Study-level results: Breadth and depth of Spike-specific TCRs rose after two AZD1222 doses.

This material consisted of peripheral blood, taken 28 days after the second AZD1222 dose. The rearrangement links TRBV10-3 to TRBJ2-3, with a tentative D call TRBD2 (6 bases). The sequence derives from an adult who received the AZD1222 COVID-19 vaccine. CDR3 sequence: CAIDEAGLFTDTQYF. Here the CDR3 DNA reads TGTGCCATTGACGAGGCGGGACTTTTCACAGATACGCAGTATTTT.